The rows below give T cell receptor beta chains drawn from one sample of a study of blood T cells in healthy people across ages. From the 5' RACE reads, TCRdb called clonotypes with MiXCR, one entry per CDR3 protein. Found here are approximately 770,000 distinct CDR3 sequences, 58% of them singletons; the top ten hold 20% to 25%. Sequenced material: blood. The receptors were sampled from a young man in good health. Both conserved end residues are trimmed from each CDR3. Fields, in order: V gene, J gene, CDR3 protein.

>TRBV7-2|TRBJ2-7
ASSLLRTGSYEQY
>TRBV27|TRBJ2-7
ASSLAEATGVYEQY
>TRBV7-9|TRBJ1-5
ASSLDGGPQH
>TRBV29-1|TRBJ2-7
SVGYGLSGYEQY
>TRBV7-8|TRBJ2-3
ASSLAGAGENFWADTQY
>TRBV3-1|TRBJ2-5
VSSQEVADRETQY
>TRBV10-3|TRBJ2-1
AISESRYNERF
>TRBV20-1|TRBJ2-5
SIPDVGSPKLEQY
>TRBV5-1|TRBJ2-3
ASSPGTGLGDTQY
>TRBV20-1|TRBJ2-3
SARAGPGDTQY
>TRBV20-1|NA
SAPISGETQY
>TRBV29-1|TRBJ1-5
SVARGASLYSNQPQH
>TRBV20-1|TRBJ2-3
SANRARRDTQY
>TRBV20-1|TRBJ2-3
SARPSSGTDTQY
>TRBV11-2|TRBJ2-3
ASSLAAGSDTQY
>TRBV4-2|TRBJ2-5
AGSQGRTGGGTSQETQY
>TRBV7-2|TRBJ2-7
ASNLRYEQY
>TRBV7-9|TRBJ2-1
SSTLYRHEQF
>TRBV6-5|TRBJ2-5
ARMTPLAGLKTQY
>TRBV6-5|TRBJ2-5
ASSYVTSGGQETQY
>TRBV20-1|TRBJ2-7
SASSGGEYEQY
>TRBV13|TRBJ2-7
ASSNVRSYEQY
>TRBV20-1|TRBJ1-6
SARLQDDSPLH
>TRBV5-1|TRBJ2-7
ASSPDRSYEQY
>TRBV29-1|NA
SVATSGSYNEQY
>TRBV29-1|NA
SVSLARLKYNEQY
>TRBV6-2/TRBV6-3|TRBJ2-5
ASSTSGSSLPPEQY
>TRBV15|TRBJ2-1
ATSRDKWGGQF
>TRBV29-1|TRBJ2-3
SVARGPSTDTQY
>TRBV7-9|TRBJ1-2
ASSLGTEANYGYT
>TRBV27|TRBJ1-3
ASSLSGRSSGNTIY
>TRBV7-2|TRBJ2-1
ASSLALSREQF
>TRBV29-1|TRBJ2-1
SVERGGNNEQF
>TRBV20-1|NA
SARAGQSWEQY
>TRBV6-2/TRBV6-3|TRBJ2-5
ASSYRARRTEETQY
>TRBV3-1|NA
ASSPSLFSRAEYNEQY
>TRBV7-2|NA
ASSLVGGETGYEQY
>TRBV28|TRBJ2-3
AAARGATDTQY
>TRBV7-8|TRBJ1-6
ASSLDPGEGSYNSPLH
>TRBV7-2|TRBJ1-2
ASTFDRGANYGYT
>TRBV20-1|TRBJ2-3
SVLADTDTQY
>TRBV7-9|TRBJ1-4
ASSFTGWSTENEKLF
>TRBV4-3|TRBJ2-1
ASSLAPGTSGLNEQF
>TRBV28|NA
ASNGDPLRTQY
>TRBV27|NA
ASSSWMTYEQY
>TRBV29-1|TRBJ2-5
SVEFLAYQETQY
>TRBV12-3/TRBV12-4|TRBJ1-2
ASLDSSADGYT
>TRBV10-3|TRBJ1-1
AIGPQEQGTEAF
>TRBV20-1|TRBJ2-7
SASGGGQGSYEQY
>TRBV5-1|TRBJ2-1
ASSFGQGYNEQF
>TRBV4-1|TRBJ2-5
ASSQAKGRGETQY
>TRBV5-1|TRBJ1-1
ASSHKPGREEGTEAF
>TRBV12-3/TRBV12-4|TRBJ1-4
ASSLGGEGREKLF
>TRBV6-5|TRBJ2-3
ASSSQFWLTSTDTQY